The present TCR beta chain was sequenced within a study of neoadjuvant anti-PD-1 for oral cavity cancer. Study-wide background: Patients mostly received three to four biweekly nivolumab doses at 3 mg/kg before surgery. Study observations and caveats: Larger post-treatment preexisting tumor clones tracked with greater tumor shrinkage. Higher pretreatment blood Treg/Th17 ratios correlated with higher pretreatment blood and lower post-treatment tumor TCRbeta clonality. TCR analyses covered only a few patients per response group.

As for time point: after neoadjuvant nivolumab, at surgical resection. About this clone: No antigen is known for it.

Only in-frame clones appear in the TCRdb table, and some are missing; sequencing was by immunoSEQ multiplex PCR. Of 20,000 to 25,000 clones listed, 35% to 50% are singletons. Germline V lookup: CDR1 LNHNV, CDR2 YYDKDF (reference sequence). The V and J ends lost 3 bases and 3 bases respectively, with 16 bases between them. This CDR3 comprises 16 residues. The source of this sequence is a person between 40 and 79 years old with oral cavity squamous cell carcinoma. Material: tumor tissue, obtained after nivolumab (anti-PD-1) treatment. The chain has TRBV15 and TRBJ2-3, with unresolved D. The CDR3 spells CATSRESTGSTDTQYF. As DNA, the CDR3 is TGTGCCACCAGCAGGGAGTCGACGGGTAGTACAGATACGCAGTATTTT.